This T cell receptor (beta chain) was identified in a study of T cell responses to AZD1222 COVID-19 vaccine. Study observations and caveats: Dominant at 160-218 and 743-854, vaccine-associated CD4 TCRs also spanned spike.

Germline V gene lookup returns CDR1 SGHAT and CDR2 FQNNGV. CDR3 length: 15 amino acids. Trimming shortened V by 3 bases and J by 4 bases, and 13 bases separated the two germline ends. Turning to this clone: Its target is not known.

The method was immunoSEQ multiplex PCR; TCRdb's version includes in-frame clones alone and lacks a portion of them. The sample includes 150,000 to 200,000 clones, around 93% of them seen just once. This chain links TRBV11-2 with TRBJ2-1, with D perhaps given as TRBD1 or TRBD2 (5 bases each). Source: peripheral blood, taken on day 0 of AZD1222 vaccination. The TCR comes from an adult in good health. This CDR3 is CASSLGTVPYNEQFF. The CDR3 DNA reads TGTGCCAGCAGCTTGGGGACCGTACCTTACAATGAGCAGTTCTTC.